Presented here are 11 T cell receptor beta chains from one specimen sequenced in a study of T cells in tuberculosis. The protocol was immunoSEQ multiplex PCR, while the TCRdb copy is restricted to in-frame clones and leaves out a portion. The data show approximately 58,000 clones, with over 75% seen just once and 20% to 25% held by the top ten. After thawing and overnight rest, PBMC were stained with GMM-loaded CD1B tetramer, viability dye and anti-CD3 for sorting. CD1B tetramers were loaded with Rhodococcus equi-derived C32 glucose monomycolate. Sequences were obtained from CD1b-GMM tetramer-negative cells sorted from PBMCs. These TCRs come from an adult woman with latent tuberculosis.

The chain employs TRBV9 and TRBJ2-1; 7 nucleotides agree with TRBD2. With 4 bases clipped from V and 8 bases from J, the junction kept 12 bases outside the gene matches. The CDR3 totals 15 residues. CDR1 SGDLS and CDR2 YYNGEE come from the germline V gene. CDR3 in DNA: TGTGCCAGCAGCCCACGAGTTGCGGGAGTCGATGAGCAGTTCTTC. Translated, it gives CASSPRVAGVDEQFF.

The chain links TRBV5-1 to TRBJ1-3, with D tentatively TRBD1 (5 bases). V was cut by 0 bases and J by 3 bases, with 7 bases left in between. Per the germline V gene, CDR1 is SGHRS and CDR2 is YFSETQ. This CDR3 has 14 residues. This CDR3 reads CASSLGQSGNTIYF. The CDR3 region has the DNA TGCGCCAGCAGCTTGGGACAGAGTGGAAACACCATATATTTT.

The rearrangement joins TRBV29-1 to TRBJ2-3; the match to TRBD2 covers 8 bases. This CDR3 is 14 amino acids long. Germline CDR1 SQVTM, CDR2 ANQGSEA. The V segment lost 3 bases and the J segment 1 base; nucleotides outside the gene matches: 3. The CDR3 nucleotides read TGCAGCGTTGAGGGTAGCGGGGGCACAGATACGCAGTATTTT. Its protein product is CSVEGSGGTDTQYF.

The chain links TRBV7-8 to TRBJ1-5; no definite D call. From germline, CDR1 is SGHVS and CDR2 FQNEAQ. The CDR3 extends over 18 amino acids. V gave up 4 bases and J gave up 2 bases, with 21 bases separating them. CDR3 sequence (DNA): TGTGCCAGCAGCTCCAGACAAGATAAGGTGTACGGCAATCAGCCCCAGCATTTT. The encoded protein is CASSSRQDKVYGNQPQHF. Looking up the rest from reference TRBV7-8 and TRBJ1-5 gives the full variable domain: GAGVSQSPRYKVAKRGQDVALRCDPISGHVSLFWYQQALGQGPEFLTYFQNEAQLDKSGLPSDRFFAERPEGSVSTLKIQRTQQEDSAVYLCASSSRQDKVYGNQPQHFGDGTRLSIL.

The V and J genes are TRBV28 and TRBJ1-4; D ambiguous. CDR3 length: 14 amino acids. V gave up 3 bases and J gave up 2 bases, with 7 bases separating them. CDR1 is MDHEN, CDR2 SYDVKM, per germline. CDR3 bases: TGTGCCAGCAGTTTCCGTCGTACTAATGAAAAACTGTTTTTT. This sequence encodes CASSFRRTNEKLFF.

CDR3 DNA sequence: TGTGCCATCAGTGAGTCTTACTCTAGCACAGATACGCAGTATTTT. Encoded protein: CAISESYSSTDTQYF. This chain uses TRBV10-3 with TRBJ2-3; D call uncertain. The CDR3 spans 15 residues. The V end was cut by 0 bases, the J end by 0 bases, with 7 bases between. Germline loops: CDR1 ENHRY, CDR2 SYGVKD.

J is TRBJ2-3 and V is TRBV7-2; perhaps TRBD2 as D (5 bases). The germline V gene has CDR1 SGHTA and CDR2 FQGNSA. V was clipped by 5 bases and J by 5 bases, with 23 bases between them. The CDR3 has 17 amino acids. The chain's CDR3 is CASSGPGSPTLRDTQYF. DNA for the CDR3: TGTGCCAGCAGCGGCCCTGGGAGTCCAACCCTGCGAGATACGCAGTATTTT.

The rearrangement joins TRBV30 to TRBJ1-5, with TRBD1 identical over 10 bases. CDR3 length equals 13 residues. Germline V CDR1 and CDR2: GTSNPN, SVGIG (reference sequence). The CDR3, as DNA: TGTGCGTCGGGACAGGGGACCGATCAGCCCCAGCATTTT. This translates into CASGQGTDQPQHF. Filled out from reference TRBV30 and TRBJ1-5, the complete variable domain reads SQTIHQWPATLVQPVGSPLSLECTVEGTSNPNLYWYRQAAGRGLQLLFYSVGIGQISSEVPQNLSASRPQDRQFILSSKKLLLSDSGFYLCASGQGTDQPQHFGDGTRLSIL.

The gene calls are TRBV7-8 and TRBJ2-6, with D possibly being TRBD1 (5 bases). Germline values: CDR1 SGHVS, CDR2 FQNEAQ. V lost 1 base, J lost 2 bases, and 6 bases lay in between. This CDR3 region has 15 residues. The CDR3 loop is CASSLGGAGANVLTF. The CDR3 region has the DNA TGTGCCAGCAGCTTAGGGGGCGCTGGGGCCAACGTCCTGACTTTC. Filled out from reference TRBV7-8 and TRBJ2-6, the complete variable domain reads GAGVSQSPRYKVAKRGQDVALRCDPISGHVSLFWYQQALGQGPEFLTYFQNEAQLDKSGLPSDRFFAERPEGSVSTLKIQRTQQEDSAVYLCASSLGGAGANVLTFGAGSRLTVL.

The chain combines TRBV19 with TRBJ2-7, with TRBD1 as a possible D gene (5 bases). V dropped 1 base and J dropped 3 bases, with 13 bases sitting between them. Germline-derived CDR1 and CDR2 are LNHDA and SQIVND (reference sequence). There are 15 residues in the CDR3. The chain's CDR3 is CASSIASTVNYEQYF. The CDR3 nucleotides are TGTGCCAGTAGTATAGCGTCGACAGTGAACTACGAGCAGTACTTC.

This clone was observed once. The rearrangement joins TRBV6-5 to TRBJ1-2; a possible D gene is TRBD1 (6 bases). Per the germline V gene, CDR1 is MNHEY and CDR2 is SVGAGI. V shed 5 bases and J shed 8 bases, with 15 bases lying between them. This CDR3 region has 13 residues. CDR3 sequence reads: CASSQQGKGGYTF. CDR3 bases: TGTGCCAGCAGTCAACAGGGAAAAGGCGGCTACACCTTC.